This record covers a single TCR beta chain. This receptor's antigen is unknown. Base qualities were left out, and no much larger clone turns up one base away. Read against the paper, the sample's time point label means: blood 4 weeks post-SBRT, at nephrectomy. Taken with the paper, the label for treatment or condition translates to: 15 Gy SBRT to primary tumor, nephrectomy 4 weeks later. Samples were obtained from a clinical trial, in which 15 Gy stereotactic body radiation therapy was delivered to primary renal cell carcinomas and nephrectomy was performed 4 weeks later. To track tumor-enriched clonotypes, serial peripheral blood was sampled from radiation-treated patients at baseline and at 2 weeks and 4 weeks after SBRT. All patients had renal cell carcinoma with clear cell pathology. The QIAamp DNA Blood Mini Kit (Qiagen) was used to prepare genomic DNA for TCR sequencing. The analyses included only samples that passed all quality control checks.

The immunoSEQ kit was used, according to the manufacturer's recommendations, to generate TCR beta libraries from genomic DNA. To prepare libraries, a first multiplex PCR with proprietary primers was run, followed by a second PCR that added unique barcodes, and a bead cleanup was done after each round. Each sample batch included a kit-provided positive control reaction and a negative control reaction. The final libraries underwent checking on an Agilent 4200 TapeStation D1000 ScreenTape, volumetric pooling, and quantification by qPCR. An Illumina NextSeq500 fitted with a MidOutput 150-cycle cartridge performed the sequencing, running 156 Read1 cycles and 15 Index1 cycles with the kit's custom primers. The pooled library was loaded at roughly 0.9 pM with about 20% PhiX control spiked in. Per the original workflow: Vendor-processed data were analyzed in R, and a clonotype was defined as all T cells sharing the same CDR3 nucleotide sequence. For clone abundance analyses, frequencies were normalized to the 10,000 most abundant clones per sample. Public T cell clones, averaging fewer than five per sample, were removed before analysis. Tumor-enriched clonotypes and baseline blood-enriched clonotypes were defined as those with an abundance difference of at least 32-fold between compartments. A beta-binomial differential abundance model was applied to find clonotypes that expanded or contracted between blood time points. Similarity between tumor and blood repertoires was quantified using the Baroni-Urbani and Buser coefficient, and groups were compared with two-tailed Wilcoxon tests in R. TCRdb mirrors the immuneACCESS table, restricted to in-frame sequences. Some clones are absent from its copies; in checked studies, under half trace to an unresolved V gene, and the reason for the others is unknown. V and J calls and clone size follow that table, whereas D and trimming were derived from the DNA. The sample table lists 97,000 or so clones, more than 65% of them with a count of one. Approximately 7.8% of the sample lies in the top ten.

This specimen belongs to a study of radiation and T cells in renal cell carcinoma (dated by TCRdb to about 2020). At the level of the whole study: In total, about 51 samples underwent TCR beta sequencing: 25 or so tumors plus 27 peripheral blood samples. The last blood draw occurred 4 weeks after radiation, at the same time as nephrectomy. Across all 50 or so samples, 4,016,671 unique CDR3 nucleotide sequences, encoding 2.5 million to 3 million unique CDR3 amino acid sequences, were identified.

The CDR3 contains 14 residues, cysteine and phenylalanine counted. The retained sequence is limited to the CDR3, 42 bases, with the frame set at the first base. After removal of 7 bases from V and 3 bases from J, the junction retains 9 bases not matched to a gene. From the germline V gene (reference sequence), CDR1 is GTSNPN and CDR2 is SVGIG. The paper as a whole reports these results and caveats: The single-armed trial design could not address effects of radiation dose or scheduling on the TCR repertoire. Tracking of blood repertoire dynamics stopped at less than 5 weeks after treatment, with no follow-up past that point. Because no pretreatment tumor biopsies were available, whether clonotypes were present in the tumor at baseline could not be determined. In blood, the top tumor clonotypes increased from baseline to 2 weeks after radiation and then shrank by 4 weeks, which suggests a temporary expansion of tumor-resident clones.

The chain couples TRBV30 to TRBJ1-5; a stretch of 7 junction bases matches TRBD1. The source material was blood, sampled from a patient whose treatment included radiotherapy and nephrectomy. The receptor was isolated from a man between 60 and 70 years old with renal cell carcinoma. For the CDR3, the sequence is CAFRTGQVNQPQHF. The DNA reads TGTGCCTTCCGTACCGGACAGGTCAATCAGCCCCAGCATTTT.